Below are 25 T cell receptor beta chains sequenced from a single sample in a study of blood T cell repertoires in COVID-19. Sequencing used immunoSEQ multiplex PCR; TCRdb keeps in-frame clones, though not all of them. The sample lists approximately 400,000 clones, about four fifths seen once, with less than 6% in the top ten. The sample taken for sequencing was PBMCs or T cells enriched from blood (not recorded which). These receptors were obtained from a woman between 45 and 65 years old who had recovered from COVID-19.

CDR3 coding DNA: TGTGCCTGGAACCGGGACAGTAAGACCTACGAGCAGTACTTC. It codes for CAWNRDSKTYEQYF. The chain carries TRBV30 and TRBJ2-7; 7 nucleotides align to TRBD1. The J segment lost 2 bases and the V segment lost 4 bases, leaving 8 bases of the junction unmatched. The CDR3 spans 14 residues. Looked up from germline, CDR1 is GTSNPN and CDR2 is SVGIG (reference sequence).

This chain uses TRBV19 with TRBJ1-3; TRBD1 might be the D (5 bases). Trimming cost V 5 bases and J 0 bases, with 17 bases left between them. Germline loops: CDR1 LNHDA, CDR2 SQIVND (reference sequence). CDR3 size: 17 residues. For the CDR3, the DNA is TGTGCCAGTAGTCGGGGGTCAGCACAACTCTCTGGAAACACCATATATTTT. Amino acid sequence: CASSRGSAQLSGNTIYF.

The chain combines TRBV6-5 with TRBJ1-2; 8 positions agree with TRBD1. The V gene's germline CDR1 is MNHEY and CDR2 SVGAGI. The junction had 11 bases not matched to a gene; V was cut back by 9 bases and J by 8 bases. The CDR3 runs 13 residues. The CDR3 spells CASDTGGGRGYTF. Written as DNA, the CDR3 is TGTGCCAGTGATACAGGGGGAGGACGCGGCTACACCTTC.

The chain recombines TRBV18 with TRBJ2-7, with 7 positions matching TRBD1. V was pared by 3 bases and J by 0 bases, with 5 bases of the junction left unmatched. The length of the CDR3 is 15 residues. Germline V CDR1 and CDR2: KGHSH, LQKENI. The chain's CDR3 is CASSPTTGVSYEQYF. CDR3 in DNA: TGTGCCAGCTCACCTACCACAGGGGTCTCCTACGAGCAGTACTTC.

This sequence joins TRBV5-1 and TRBJ2-3; 12 bases fit TRBD2. Germline CDR1 SGHRS, CDR2 YFSETQ. The CDR3 consists of 16 residues. The trim removed 0 bases at V and 8 bases at J, leaving 7 bases unmatched. The CDR3 reads CASSLGGLAGQGTQYF. The CDR3 nucleotides read TGCGCCAGCAGCTTGGGGGGACTAGCGGGCCAAGGTACGCAGTATTTT.

The chain uses TRBV15 and TRBJ2-2, with D maybe TRBD2 (7 bases). The V gene's germline CDR1 is LNHNV and CDR2 YYDKDF (reference sequence). The CDR3 totals 14 residues. The ends were cut back, 6 bases at V and 7 bases at J, with 15 bases in the middle. The CDR3 sequence is CATSGGGTIGELFF. As DNA, the CDR3 is TGTGCCACCAGTGGGGGGGGCACAATCGGGGAGCTGTTTTTT.

The rearrangement uses TRBV7-9 and TRBJ1-2; 8 positions agree with TRBD1. The CDR3 loop spans 16 amino acids. Losses at the gene ends were 0 bases for V and 1 base for J; bases not matched to a gene: 4. Germline loops: CDR1 SEHNR, CDR2 FQNEAQ (reference sequence). CDR3 bases: TGTGCCAGCAGCTTAGCTCGGGACAGGAATAACTATGGCTACACCTTC. This sequence encodes CASSLARDRNNYGYTF.

The gene calls are TRBV27 and TRBJ2-5, with 8 bases that match TRBD2. V trimming: 6 bases; J trimming: 5 bases; junction bases outside the gene matches: 8. Germline V gene sequence: CDR1 MNHEY, CDR2 SMNVEV (reference sequence). The CDR3 loop spans 14 amino acids. The CDR3 nucleotides are TGTGCCAGCAGGCCAACGGGGGGGTGGGAGACCCAGTACTTC. This translates into CASRPTGGWETQYF.

The V and J genes are TRBV11-3 and TRBJ2-1, with D maybe TRBD1 (5 bases). The germline V gene has CDR1 SGHNT and CDR2 YENEEA. This CDR3 spans 16 amino acids. The V end was cut by 1 base, the J end by 0 bases, with 10 bases between. The CDR3 coding sequence is TGTGCCAGCAGCTTAGGACCACAGGACTCCTACAATGAGCAGTTCTTC. Its protein product is CASSLGPQDSYNEQFF.

V is TRBV19 and J is TRBJ2-3; 8 bases agree with TRBD1. CDR3 length: 14 residues. V lost 6 bases and J lost 2; bases outside the gene matches: 4. Germline lookup yields CDR1 LNHDA and CDR2 SQIVND (reference sequence). The CDR3 nucleotides are TGTGCCAGTAGGACAGGGGACCTCACAGATACGCAGTATTTT. Residues: CASRTGDLTDTQYF.

This chain connects TRBV7-9 to TRBJ2-1; the match to TRBD1 covers 7 bases. Germline CDR1 SEHNR, CDR2 FQNEAQ (reference sequence). CDR3 length equals 15 residues. V was clipped by 5 bases and J by 5 bases; unmatched bases: 9. CDR3 in amino acids: CASSAPGQSHNEQFF. As DNA, the CDR3 is TGTGCCAGCAGCGCGCCGGGACAGTCCCACAATGAGCAGTTCTTC.

CDR3 sequence reads: CASSPQGPDNSPLHF. DNA of the CDR3: TGTGCCAGCAGCCCCCAGGGGCCAGATAATTCACCCCTCCACTTT. This chain links TRBV7-9 with TRBJ1-6; a possible D gene is TRBD1 (6 bases). There are 15 residues in the CDR3. Per germline, CDR1 SEHNR and CDR2 FQNEAQ (reference sequence). The V and J ends lost 5 bases and 5 bases respectively, with 13 bases between them.

V is TRBV30 and J is TRBJ1-6; D unclear. V gave up 2 bases and J gave up 5 bases, with 4 bases separating them. The germline V gene encodes CDR1 GTSNPN and CDR2 SVGIG (reference sequence). The CDR3 covers 12 residues. The CDR3 sequence is CAWSPNNSPLHF. Written as DNA, the CDR3 is TGTGCCTGGAGTCCAAATAATTCACCCCTCCACTTT.

This chain links TRBV9 with TRBJ2-7, with 7 bases matching TRBD2. V gave up 3 bases and J gave up 5 bases; unmatched junction bases: 14. Per germline, CDR1 SGDLS and CDR2 YYNGEE. This CDR3 region has 16 residues. The CDR3 reads CASSATLGGGGNEQYF. CDR3 DNA sequence: TGTGCCAGCAGCGCAACCCTGGGAGGCGGGGGAAACGAGCAGTACTTC.

Here the CDR3 DNA reads TGTGCCAGCAGCTCGACCCAGGACAGGGGGGATTTGAGTGGCTACACCTTC. Protein product: CASSSTQDRGDLSGYTF. The chain employs TRBV13 and TRBJ1-2, with TRBD1 identical over 10 bases. Germline V gene sequence: CDR1 PRHDT, CDR2 FYEKMQ (reference sequence). CDR3 length equals 17 residues. The trim removed 4 bases at V and 7 bases at J, leaving 15 bases unmatched.

In its sample, this clone was seen many times. The chain uses TRBV5-8 and TRBJ1-6, with TRBD1 matching 9 bases. This CDR3 comprises 14 residues. Germline CDR1 reads SGHTS; CDR2 reads YDEGEE. V was pared by 4 bases and J by 10 bases, with 6 bases of the junction left unmatched. The DNA for the CDR3 is TGTGCCAGCAGCGCCGGACAGGGGAGCTCACCCCTCCACTTT. It yields the protein CASSAGQGSSPLHF.

The rearrangement joins TRBV9 to TRBJ1-3; D is undetermined. This CDR3 contains 15 residues. V shed 4 bases and J shed 2 bases, with 13 bases lying between them. CDR1 and CDR2 from the germline V gene are SGDLS and YYNGEE. The CDR3 bases are TGTGCCAGCAGCCCATATAGTTTGCCTGGAAACACCATATATTTT. This translates into CASSPYSLPGNTIYF.

J is TRBJ1-2 and V is TRBV29-1; perhaps TRBD1 as D (6 bases). CDR1 is SQVTM and CDR2 is ANQGSEA in the germline V gene. The V end was cut by 1 base, the J end by 4 bases, with 10 bases between. This CDR3 is built from 13 residues. The CDR3 coding sequence is TGCAGCGTTGAAGGTCCAGGGGTCTATGGCTACACCTTC. This translates into CSVEGPGVYGYTF.

The genes are TRBV7-8 and TRBJ1-1, with D possibly matching TRBD1 (6 bases). Trimming removed 5 bases at V and 7 bases at J, with 20 bases between. Germline-derived CDR1 and CDR2 are SGHVS and FQNEAQ. The CDR3 is 15 amino acids. CDR3 region: CASSATGTKVGEAFF. CDR3 nucleotides: TGTGCCAGCAGCGCGACCGGGACAAAGGTTGGTGAAGCTTTCTTT.

The V call is TRBV3-1 (or the pseudogene TRBV3-2), the J call TRBJ1-2; D gene uncertain. CDR3 length equals 13 residues. The germline gives CDR1 LGHDT, CDR2 YNNKEL (reference sequence). The V end lost 3 bases, the J end lost 3 bases, and 8 bases lay between the germline ends. The CDR3 coding sequence is TGTGCCAGCAGCCAGGCCGGGGACTATGGCTACACCTTC. The encoded protein is CASSQAGDYGYTF.

V usage is TRBV7-9 and J usage is TRBJ2-5; D perhaps matches TRBD1 (5 bases). V lost 6 bases, J lost 5 bases, and 16 bases lay in between. This CDR3 spans 14 amino acids. CDR1 and CDR2 (germline): SEHNR, FQNEAQ (reference sequence). Here the CDR3 reads CASSLKDTRETQYF. Written as DNA, the CDR3 is TGTGCCAGCAGTTTAAAGGACACGCGGGAGACCCAGTACTTC.

The rearrangement links TRBV30 to TRBJ2-7; 7 bases fit TRBD2. V lost 2 bases, J lost 2 bases, and 9 bases stayed unmatched. Germline V gene sequence: CDR1 GTSNPN, CDR2 SVGIG (reference sequence). The CDR3 contains 15 residues. CDR3 loop: CAWSPPRGVTYEQYF. Here the CDR3 DNA reads TGTGCCTGGAGTCCCCCTCGGGGGGTTACCTACGAGCAGTACTTC.

The chain recombines TRBV7-6 with TRBJ1-1, with D maybe TRBD1 (6 bases). V was clipped by 2 bases and J by 7 bases, with 26 bases between them. CDR1 and CDR2 (germline): SGHVS, FNYEAQ. There are 18 residues in the CDR3. The CDR3 region is CASSLSLRGQRAGGEAFF. CDR3 DNA: TGTGCCAGCAGCTTATCTCTTCGAGGACAGCGCGCCGGTGGTGAAGCTTTCTTT.

The chain carries TRBV6-5 and TRBJ1-2; no reliable D call. The CDR3 loop spans 14 amino acids. Germline V lookup: CDR1 MNHEY, CDR2 SVGAGI. V was pared by 0 bases and J by 4 bases, with 9 bases between. CDR3 sequence reads: CASSYSSGGYGYTF. Written as DNA, the CDR3 is TGTGCCAGCAGTTACTCGAGCGGAGGCTATGGCTACACCTTC.

The CDR3 loop is CASRGTGSGNTIYF. The CDR3, as DNA: TGTGCCAGCAGGGGAACAGGGTCTGGAAACACCATATATTTT. The chain couples TRBV6-6 to TRBJ1-3; D perhaps matches TRBD1 (6 bases). The germline V gene encodes CDR1 MNHNY and CDR2 SVGAGI (reference sequence). V dropped 6 bases and J dropped 1 base, with 10 bases sitting between them. This CDR3 has 14 amino acids.